Sequencing of this T cell receptor (beta chain) was carried out in a study of cytomegalovirus exposure and HLA in healthy donors. Researchers ran the PCR with 60 Vbeta and 13 Jbeta primers. The repertoire was sequenced with immunoSEQ multiplex PCR; TCRdb's copy has only in-frame clones and lacks some. Of around 150,000 clones listed, roughly 79% were seen once; the top ten hold 1.7%. As concerns this clone: Its antigen is as yet unknown.

The study, taken as a whole, reports: A missense DCLRE1C variant was associated with V- and J-gene trimming of TCR beta chains in a later analysis, and an independent cohort replicated the association. Some TCR beta chains (roughly 160 of them) were listed as cytomegalovirus-associated.

Material: PBMCs. This sequence originates from a young woman in good health and CMV-seronegative.

CDR3 bases: TGTGCCAGCAGCGTAGGTACTAGCGGTCTTAGAGAGACCCAGTACTTC. It encodes CASSVGTSGLRETQYF. The V and J genes are TRBV9 and TRBJ2-5, with TRBD2 matching over 8 bases. The V gene end was trimmed by 0 bases and the J gene end by 4 bases; junction bases not matched to a gene: 8. Germline CDR1 and CDR2: SGDLS and YYNGEE. The CDR3 length is 16 residues. Using reference TRBV9 and TRBJ2-5 for the parts outside the CDR3, the full variable domain is DSGVTQTPKHLITATGQRVTLRCSPRSGDLSVYWYQQSLDQGLQFLIQYYNGEERAKGNILERFSAQQFPDLHSELNLSSLELGDSALYFCASSVGTSGLRETQYFGPGTRLLVL.